Each of the 19 T cell receptor beta chains below was sequenced from the same sample in a study of a mutant IDH1 vaccine in newly diagnosed glioma. Data came from immunoSEQ multiplex PCR; TCRdb stores just in-frame clones and leaves some out. The table shows about 41,000 clones, with around 79% occurring only once. The antigens these receptors bind are not known. Time point reported: week 23, last vaccination. The investigators gave 300 ug of mutant IDH1 20-mer peptide in each vaccine dose, together with topical imiquimod. This specimen was PBMCs, taken from a glioma patient whose treatment included an IDH1 peptide vaccine. The receptors stem from a middle-aged woman with glioma. Some clones in this sample may be carry-over from other donors' samples.

V gene TRBV10-3 combines with J gene TRBJ2-3; a weak D match, TRBD2 (8 bases). Deletions cut 3 bases from V and 3 bases from J, with 19 bases between. Germline V gene data show CDR1 as ENHRY and CDR2 as SYGVKD. CDR3 size: 17 residues. The CDR3 sequence is CAISEVGGAGGTDTQYF. The CDR3 nucleotides are TGTGCCATCAGTGAAGTCGGGGGGGCAGGGGGAACAGATACGCAGTATTTT.

The chain couples TRBV6-5 to TRBJ1-2; weak D call: TRBD1 (6 bases). The CDR3 extends over 14 amino acids. The germline CDR1 and CDR2 sequences are MNHEY and SVGAGI. With 4 bases removed from V and 7 bases from J, the gap between germline ends came to 16 bases. The CDR3 protein is CASSLGGRGRGYTF. CDR3 DNA sequence: TGTGCCAGCAGTTTGGGCGGCAGGGGCCGTGGCTACACCTTC.

The CDR3 here is CASSRDRDLNYGYTF. The CDR3 DNA is TGTGCCAGCAGTAGAGACCGAGACTTAAACTATGGCTACACCTTC. V is TRBV6-5 and J is TRBJ1-2; unclear D gene. CDR3 length: 15 residues. In germline, CDR1 is MNHEY, CDR2 SVGAGI. Between the trimmed V and J ends, which lost 5 bases and 2 bases, there was a span of 15 bases.

This clone was counted only a few times. This chain links TRBV4-1 with TRBJ1-1, with D possibly TRBD1 on 5 matching bases. Germline-derived CDR1 and CDR2 are MGHRA and YSYEKL. The CDR3 has 15 amino acids. Between the trimmed V and J ends, which lost 4 bases and 1 base, there was a span of 13 bases. The CDR3 DNA is TGCGCCAGCAGCCCCCGGGGGTTGCCGAACACTGAAGCTTTCTTT. The encoded protein is CASSPRGLPNTEAFF.

This rearrangement joins TRBV7-9 to TRBJ2-2; TRBD2 agrees at 7 bases. Trimming cost V 5 bases and J 6 bases; bases outside gene matches: 12. The CDR3 contains 16 residues. Germline lookup yields CDR1 SEHNR and CDR2 FQNEAQ (reference sequence). The CDR3 is CASSRGGGAVSGELFF. CDR3 DNA: TGTGCCAGCAGCCGAGGCGGGGGAGCTGTGTCCGGGGAGCTGTTTTTT.

The V call is TRBV29-1, the J call TRBJ2-3; TRBD2 might be the D (5 bases). Trimming took off 2 bases at V and 0 bases at J, with 9 bases between the two ends. This CDR3 comprises 14 residues. Per the germline V gene, CDR1 is SQVTM and CDR2 is ANQGSEA. CDR3 DNA: TGCAGCGTTGAAAGCGGCACTAGCACAGATACGCAGTATTTT. Amino acids: CSVESGTSTDTQYF.

The rearrangement uses TRBV7-9 and TRBJ2-5; no definite D call. Between the trimmed V and J ends, which lost 5 bases and 3 bases, there was a span of 16 bases. This CDR3 contains 15 residues. Germline CDR1 reads SEHNR; CDR2 reads FQNEAQ (reference sequence). CDR3 residues: CASSLSPTLEETQYF. DNA of the CDR3: TGTGCCAGCAGCCTAAGCCCCACCCTAGAAGAGACCCAGTACTTC. Based on the CDR3 plus reference TRBV7-9 and TRBJ2-5, the full variable domain is DTGVSQNPRHKITKRGQNVTFRCDPISEHNRLYWYRQTLGQGPEFLTYFQNEAQLEKSRLLSDRFSAERPKGSFSTLEIQRTEQGDSAMYLCASSLSPTLEETQYFGPGTRLLVL.

The rearrangement joins TRBV27 to TRBJ1-5, with a tentative D call TRBD1 (5 bases). Trimming took off 8 bases at V and 4 bases at J, with 12 bases between the two ends. The germline gives CDR1 MNHEY, CDR2 SMNVEV (reference sequence). There are 13 residues in the CDR3. In nucleotides, the CDR3 is TGTGCCAGCTGGCAGGGCGAAAATCAGCCCCAGCATTTT. As protein: CASWQGENQPQHF.

This chain links TRBV5-4 with TRBJ2-3; D not resolved. Trimming cost V 2 bases and J 4 bases, with 5 bases left between them. The V gene's germline CDR1 is SGHNT and CDR2 YYREEE (reference sequence). CDR3 length equals 12 residues. DNA for the CDR3: TGTGCCAGCAGCTTAGTAGCAGATACGCAGTATTTT. Protein product: CASSLVADTQYF.

The chain carries TRBV21-1 and TRBJ1-5; the table gives TRBD1 as D, unverified against the DNA. TRBV21-1 is designated a pseudogene. The length of the CDR3 is 16 residues. The CDR3 here is CASSGGQGDCNQPQHF. The CDR3 DNA reads as TGTGCCAGCAGCGGGGGACAGGGCGATTGCAATCAGCCCCAGCATTTT.

This clone is deemed medium-sized. V gene TRBV6-1 combines with J gene TRBJ1-5, with unresolved D. The CDR3 covers 14 residues. CDR1 is MNHNS and CDR2 is SASEGT in the germline V gene. V gave up 6 bases and J gave up 9 bases, with 18 bases separating them. The CDR3 protein is CASRLDSAERPQHF. In nucleotides, the CDR3 is TGTGCCAGCAGGCTGGACTCCGCCGAGCGGCCCCAGCATTTT.

The chain combines TRBV2 with TRBJ1-2; D possibly corresponds to TRBD1 (5 bases). Germline values: CDR1 SNHLY, CDR2 FYNNEI. The CDR3 runs to 13 residues. The ends were cut back, 8 bases at V and 4 bases at J, with 14 bases in the middle. Here the CDR3 DNA reads TGTGCCAGCGATTGGCGCGGGGGCTATGGCTACACCTTC. This encodes CASDWRGGYGYTF.

This clone has just a few counts. The chain has TRBV10-3 and TRBJ1-1; tentatively, D is TRBD1 (6 bases). This CDR3 has 13 amino acids. Germline CDR1 is ENHRY and CDR2 is SYGVKD. V lost 7 bases to trimming and J lost 5 bases, with 14 bases between them. The CDR3 reads CAIKDSKGTEAFF. In DNA form, the CDR3 reads TGTGCCATCAAGGACAGCAAGGGGACTGAAGCTTTCTTT.

The chain employs TRBV7-9 and TRBJ1-2; no clear D gene. CDR3 size: 13 residues. Germline V gives CDR1 SEHNR, CDR2 FQNEAQ (reference sequence). The V end was cut by 5 bases, the J end by 2 bases, with 9 bases between. The CDR3 nucleotides read TGTGCCAGCAGCGGGTGGCGGAACTATGGCTACACCTTC. Its protein is CASSGWRNYGYTF.

The chain couples TRBV5-1 to TRBJ1-5; 11 bases fit TRBD1. Per germline, CDR1 SGHRS and CDR2 YFSETQ. V shed 4 bases, J shed 8 bases, and the junction held 8 bases outside the gene matches. The CDR3 sequence is 15 residues long. CDR3 sequence: CASSPGAGQGEPQHF. DNA for the CDR3: TGCGCCAGCAGCCCTGGGGCGGGACAGGGGGAGCCCCAGCATTTT.

The chain couples TRBV5-4 to TRBJ1-3; D is possibly TRBD1 (6 bases). The germline V gene encodes CDR1 SGHNT and CDR2 YYREEE (reference sequence). The CDR3 consists of 16 residues. V gave up 4 bases and J gave up 2 bases, with 16 bases separating them. The CDR3 nucleotides are TGTGCCAGCAGCCTAGGAGAGGGGGACCCTGGAAACACCATATATTTT. It yields the protein CASSLGEGDPGNTIYF.

This clone has more than one count but fewer than ten. The chain recombines TRBV5-4 with TRBJ2-3; maybe TRBD2 (7 bases). Trimming shortened V by 2 bases and J by 4 bases, and 17 bases separated the two germline ends. Looked up from germline, CDR1 is SGHNT and CDR2 is YYREEE (reference sequence). This CDR3 has 16 residues. The CDR3 DNA is TGTGCCAGCAGCTTTCCGGGGGGCCGATCCGCAGATACGCAGTATTTT. This gives the protein CASSFPGGRSADTQYF.

Points on this clone: This sample also contains other DNA sequences that code for the same CDR3. The chain joins TRBV6-5 to TRBJ2-3; tentative D call: TRBD2 (6 bases). Trimming removed 6 bases from V and 3 bases from J, with 13 bases in between. Germline CDR1 MNHEY, CDR2 SVGAGI. The CDR3 consists of 14 residues. CDR3 nucleotides: TGTGCCAGCAGCCCGGCGGGGAGGACAGATACGCAGTATTTT. Translated, it gives CASSPAGRTDTQYF.

The chain couples TRBV10-3 to TRBJ1-4, with 7 bases that match TRBD1. The CDR3 sequence is 16 residues long. The J segment lost 7 bases and the V segment lost 3 bases, leaving 11 bases of the junction unmatched. Germline CDR1 and CDR2: ENHRY and SYGVKD. Written as DNA, the CDR3 is TGTGCCATCAGTGACCCGCGGGACAGCCACTTTGAAAAACTGTTTTTT. It translates to CAISDPRDSHFEKLFF.